The rows below give T cell receptor beta chains drawn from one sample of a study of technical replicates of blood from a few donors. Sequenced by immunoSEQ multiplex PCR; TCRdb stores in-frame clones only, minus some. The sample yields some 80,000 clones, around four fifths seen once. The specimen was PBMCs. These receptors all stem from a human donor in good health. Some clones in this sample may be carry-over from other donors' samples. Each CDR3 is given with its conserved first and last residue. D genes are given only for firm matches. Clone size appears in some rows only: once, few, many, or a class for an expanded clone.

clone size	D gene	J gene	V gene	CDR3 DNA	CDR3 protein
few	TRBD1	TRBJ2-7	TRBV30	TGTGCCTGGGGTACTGGACAGGGTCACGAGCAGTACTTC	CAWGTGQGHEQYF
-	-	TRBJ2-1	TRBV7-2	TGTGCCAGTCGAAAGACGCGGGGTTCCTATGAGCAGTTCTTC	CASRKTRGSYEQFF
-	-	TRBJ1-2	TRBV30	TGTGCCTGGAGTCAAGCTTATGGCTACACCTTC	CAWSQAYGYTF
few	TRBD2	TRBJ2-7	TRBV7-9	TGTGCCAGCAGCCCAGAGGCGGGGGGGGCCTACGAGCAGTACTTC	CASSPEAGGAYEQYF
-	-	TRBJ2-1	TRBV15	TGTGCCACCAGCAGAGGCCTACCGCAGTTCTTC	CATSRGLPQFF
many	TRBD1	TRBJ1-5	TRBV30	TGTGCCTGGGGGGACAGGGAATATCAGCCCCAGCATTTT	CAWGDREYQPQHF
-	-	TRBJ2-7	TRBV7-9	TGTGCCAGCAGCTTACCCGGCTCCTACGAGCAGTACTTC	CASSLPGSYEQYF
-	TRBD1	TRBJ1-2	TRBV2	TGTGCCAGCAGTTACGACAGGGCTAACTATGGCTACACCTTC	CASSYDRANYGYTF
-	TRBD1	TRBJ1-2	TRBV6-5	TGTGCCAGCAGTTACACGGCGGCCGGACAGGGTCATATCTTC	CASSYTAAGQGHIF
-	TRBD1	TRBJ2-5	TRBV7-9	TGTGCCAGCAGCTTCCGACAGGGGGGAGAGACCCAGTACTTC	CASSFRQGGETQYF
few	TRBD1	TRBJ2-7	TRBV25-1	TGTGCCAGCGCCCCCGGGACAGGGGGCGTGCAGTACTTC	CASAPGTGGVQYF
-	TRBD1	TRBJ2-3	TRBV19	TGTGCCAGTAGTATTAGACAGGGTTCAGATACGCAGTATTTT	CASSIRQGSDTQYF
-	-	TRBJ1-5	TRBV19	TGTGCCAGTAGTGACATCGGGGGAGATGCGGGTCAGCCCCAGCATTTT	CASSDIGGDAGQPQHF
-	-	TRBJ1-2	TRBV4-2	TGTGCCAGCAGCCAAGGCCGGACAGTCTATGGCTACACCTTC	CASSQGRTVYGYTF
-	-	TRBJ2-1	TRBV4-2	TGTGCCAGCAGCCAAGTCTCGAGCTCCTACAATGAGCAGTTCTTC	CASSQVSSSYNEQFF
many	-	TRBJ1-2	TRBV29-1	TGCAGCGTTGAAGACAGTAATGGTGGCTACACCTTC	CSVEDSNGGYTF
-	TRBD1	TRBJ2-7	TRBV25-1	TGTGCCAGCAGTGGATCGCCGGGACAGGGATCCTACGAGCAGTACTTC	CASSGSPGQGSYEQYF
few	TRBD2	TRBJ2-5	TRBV5-1	TGCGCCAGCACCCTCCTAGCGGGGGGAGACTGGGCCCAGTACTTC	CASTLLAGGDWAQYF
once	-	TRBJ2-3	TRBV18	TGTGCCAGCTCACCGCAGGGGTCCACAGATACGCAGTATTTT	CASSPQGSTDTQYF
-	TRBD2	TRBJ2-1	TRBV29-1	TGCAGCGTGAGGACTAGCGGGGAGAATGAGCAGTTCTTC	CSVRTSGENEQFF
-	TRBD2	TRBJ2-7	TRBV7-2	TGTGCCAGCAGCTTGGGACTAGGAGTACTCTACGAGCAGTACTTC	CASSLGLGVLYEQYF
-	-	TRBJ2-3	TRBV29-1	TGCAGCGTTGCGGGTTCACAGGGAAGGACAGATACGCAGTATTTT	CSVAGSQGRTDTQYF
-	TRBD1	TRBJ2-1	TRBV9	TGTGCCAGCAGCGTAGGAGTCGGCCAGGGGGCAGATGAGCAGTTCTTC	CASSVGVGQGADEQFF
-	TRBD2	TRBJ2-1	TRBV4-1	TGCGCCAGCAGCCAACCGCCGGGACTAGCATACAATGAGCAGTTCTTC	CASSQPPGLAYNEQFF
-	TRBD1	TRBJ1-1	TRBV18	TGTGCCAGCTCACCGAGGACAGGGGACACTGAAGCTTTCTTT	CASSPRTGDTEAFF
-	-	TRBJ1-3	TRBV5-4	TGTGCCAGCAGCTTGGTCGGTAACTCTGGAAACACCATATATTTT	CASSLVGNSGNTIYF
-	-	TRBJ2-1	TRBV5-6	TGTGCCAGCAGCTTTAGCAATGAGCAGTTCTTC	CASSFSNEQFF
-	TRBD1	TRBJ2-2	TRBV5-1	TGCGCCAGCAGCTTGGTAGACAGGGACACCGGGGAGCTGTTTTTT	CASSLVDRDTGELFF